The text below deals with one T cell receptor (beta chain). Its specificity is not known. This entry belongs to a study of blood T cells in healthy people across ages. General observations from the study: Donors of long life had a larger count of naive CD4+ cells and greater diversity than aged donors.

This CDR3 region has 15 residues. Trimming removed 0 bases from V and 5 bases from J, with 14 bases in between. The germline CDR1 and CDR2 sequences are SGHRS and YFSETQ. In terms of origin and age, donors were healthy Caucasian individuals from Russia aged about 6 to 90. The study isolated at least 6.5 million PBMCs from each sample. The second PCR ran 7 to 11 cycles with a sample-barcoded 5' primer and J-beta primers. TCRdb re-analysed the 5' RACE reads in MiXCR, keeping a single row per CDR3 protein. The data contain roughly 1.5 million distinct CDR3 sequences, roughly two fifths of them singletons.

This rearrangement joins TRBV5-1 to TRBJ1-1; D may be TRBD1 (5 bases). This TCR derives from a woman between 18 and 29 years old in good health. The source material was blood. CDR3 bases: TGCGCCAGCAGCTTGGCCGCCGGCCGGGGGACTGAAGCTTTCTTT. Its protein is CASSLAAGRGTEAFF.